The clone carrying this T cell receptor beta chain has just a few counts. Its matching antigen is unknown. Lesional scalp punch biopsies and peripheral blood came from alopecia areata patients. The entry originates in a study of CD8+ T cells in alopecia areata. As for the study in general: The study gave tofacitinib for 6 to 18 months, then 6 months off drug.

Study-wide results and limits: Higher clonality was seen in lesional scalp than in normal scalp, especially in alopecia totalis/universalis.

After isolation, RNA underwent reverse transcription to generate cDNA as the sequencing template. Assay used: immunoSEQ multiplex PCR; TCRdb lists only in-frame clones, some missing. Here the sample spans 150,000 or so clones, around 47% being singletons. The V gene's germline CDR1 is SEHNR and CDR2 FQNEAQ (reference sequence). The CDR3 has 13 amino acids. Trimming removed 1 base at V and 4 bases at J, with 6 bases between. This receptor was obtained from a human donor with alopecia areata. Sequencing was performed on CD4+ T cells sorted from blood. The J gene is TRBJ2-3, the V gene TRBV7-9; D is unresolved. The CDR3 DNA follows: TGTGCCAGCAGCTTAGGGGTATCAGATACGCAGTATTTT. This gives the protein CASSLGVSDTQYF. The entire variable domain, with the rest obtained from reference TRBV7-9 and TRBJ2-3, is as follows: DTGVSQNPRHKITKRGQNVTFRCDPISEHNRLYWYRQTLGQGPEFLTYFQNEAQLEKSRLLSDRFSAERPKGSFSTLEIQRTEQGDSAMYLCASSLGVSDTQYFGPGTRLTVL.